The 29 T cell receptor beta chains listed next were all sequenced from one sample in a study of Ad26.COV2.S vaccination and SARS-CoV-2 variants. The sample's treatment: roughly 18 received Ad26.COV2.S at low or high dose, single or two shots; about 5 received placebo; per-sample allocation not given. Day 63 following the first vaccine or placebo injection was when the samples were taken. Produced via immunoSEQ multiplex PCR; TCRdb's table is partial and in-frame only. Altogether around 450,000 clones are present, roughly nine tenths being singletons, with the ten largest covering just over 2.5%. Sequenced here: peripheral blood, sampled in a trial of Ad26.COV2.S vaccine versus placebo. The receptors shown here come from a person aged 18-65 years who received the Ad26.COV2.S COVID-19 vaccine or a placebo.

The rearrangement links TRBV6-6 to TRBJ1-5; TRBD1 aligns across 7 bases. Germline assignment: CDR1 MNHNY and CDR2 SVGAGI (reference sequence). This CDR3 is 13 amino acids long. V lost 6 bases, J lost 4 bases, and 3 bases stayed unmatched. The CDR3 reads CASRDRRNQPQHF. As DNA, the CDR3 is TGTGCCAGCAGGGACAGGAGAAATCAGCCCCAGCATTTT.

With respect to this clone: The sample holds other DNA sequences that translate to the same CDR3. The chain recombines TRBV18 with TRBJ2-7; D might be TRBD2 (6 bases). The V end lost 6 bases, the J end lost 4 bases, and 10 bases lay between the germline ends. The CDR3 length is 12 residues. Germline V gives CDR1 KGHSH, CDR2 LQKENI. The CDR3 DNA reads as TGTGCCAGCTCCCCCGGGGGATACGAGCAGTACTTC. Translating gives CASSPGGYEQYF.

V and J are TRBV7-3 and TRBJ2-1, with D possibly TRBD2 on 5 matching bases. V lost 0 bases to trimming and J lost 1 base, with 13 bases between them. Germline lookup yields CDR1 SGHTA and CDR2 FQGTGA. This CDR3 has 17 amino acids. CDR3 sequence reads: CASSLTSLGESYNEQFF. The CDR3 nucleotides are TGTGCCAGCAGCTTAACATCTCTCGGGGAGTCCTACAATGAGCAGTTCTTC.

The chain joins TRBV28 to TRBJ2-3; 10 bases align to TRBD2. The J segment lost 8 bases and the V segment lost 2 bases, leaving 16 bases of the junction unmatched. The CDR3 extends over 18 amino acids. CDR1 is MDHEN and CDR2 is SYDVKM in the germline V gene. Here the CDR3 reads CASSLVAGGSGGPGTQYF. The CDR3 DNA reads TGTGCCAGCAGTTTAGTAGCCGGGGGTAGCGGGGGGCCGGGTACGCAGTATTTT.

The chain's CDR3 is CASRRQDGLFF. The CDR3 DNA follows: TGTGCCAGCAGACGACAGGACGGGCTGTTTTTT. This chain connects TRBV12-3 or TRBV12-4 to TRBJ2-2; weak D call: TRBD1 (6 bases). This CDR3 is built from 11 residues. V was cut by 6 bases and J by 13 bases, with 12 bases left in between.

The chain is built from TRBV28 and TRBJ1-5; D is ambiguous. The V and J ends lost 7 bases and 0 bases respectively, with 19 bases between them. This CDR3 contains 17 residues. Germline CDR1 is MDHEN and CDR2 is SYDVKM. CDR3 region: CASIPYGKIYSNQPQHF. CDR3 bases: TGTGCCAGCATCCCGTATGGGAAGATCTATAGCAATCAGCCCCAGCATTTT.

This clone was found once. The V call is TRBV29-1, the J call TRBJ1-1; no definite D call. Trimming took off 3 bases at V and 5 bases at J, with 10 bases between the two ends. Per the germline V gene, CDR1 is SQVTM and CDR2 is ANQGSEA. This CDR3 spans 12 amino acids. The chain's CDR3 is CSVDRARTEAFF. The DNA of the CDR3 is TGCAGCGTTGACCGGGCAAGAACTGAAGCTTTCTTT.

The chain recombines TRBV5-1 with TRBJ2-5, with D maybe TRBD1 (6 bases). V dropped 2 bases and J dropped 2 bases, with 19 bases sitting between them. The germline CDR1 and CDR2 sequences are SGHRS and YFSETQ. The CDR3 runs to 17 residues. CDR3 residues: CASSFLGHSRGQETQYF. The DNA of the CDR3 is TGCGCCAGCAGCTTTTTGGGGCATTCGAGGGGGCAAGAGACCCAGTACTTC.

The chain employs TRBV11-3 and TRBJ2-1; D remains unclear. Between the trimmed V and J ends, which lost 9 bases and 4 bases, there was a span of 19 bases. The CDR3 is made up of 15 amino acids. Looked up from germline, CDR1 is SGHNT and CDR2 is YENEEA. CDR3 sequence: CASAQFGVGYNEQFF. CDR3 DNA: TGTGCCAGTGCCCAATTTGGAGTCGGGTACAATGAGCAGTTCTTC.

The V gene is TRBV2, the J gene TRBJ2-1; the match to TRBD2 covers 9 bases. The V gene end was trimmed by 3 bases and the J gene end by 4 bases; junction bases not matched to a gene: 7. The germline CDR1 and CDR2 sequences are SNHLY and FYNNEI. This CDR3 region has 16 residues. In DNA, the CDR3 is TGTGCCAGCAGTGATGTCGGCGGGGGGGTTTACAATGAGCAGTTCTTC. It is translated as CASSDVGGGVYNEQFF.

This sequence joins TRBV20-1 and TRBJ2-4, with a possible D match to TRBD1 (5 bases). The CDR3 is 12 residues long. V was shortened by 4 bases and J by 8 bases, with 12 bases between the two germline ends. Germline lookup yields CDR1 DFQATT and CDR2 SNEGSKA (reference sequence). CDR3 in amino acids: CSATDRSDIQYF. The CDR3 DNA follows: TGCAGTGCTACTGACAGATCGGACATTCAGTACTTC.

The V and J genes are TRBV24-1 and TRBJ1-1; 10 nucleotides match TRBD1. Germline loops: CDR1 KGHDR, CDR2 SFDVKD. CDR3 length: 17 residues. Trimming took 2 bases from V and 4 from J; bases not matched to a gene: 9. CDR3: CATSDSPLTGGGTEAFF. CDR3 sequence (DNA): TGTGCCACCAGTGATTCCCCCCTGACAGGGGGCGGCACTGAAGCTTTCTTT.

This rearrangement joins TRBV6-5 to TRBJ2-3, with D uncertain. The CDR3 is 12 residues long. V lost 5 bases and J lost 4, with 7 bases in between. The V gene's germline CDR1 is MNHEY and CDR2 SVGAGI. DNA of the CDR3: TGTGCCAGCAGTCTCCCCCCAGATACGCAGTATTTT. This gives the protein CASSLPPDTQYF.

Comment on this clone: The sample contains more than one DNA sequence encoding this CDR3. This rearrangement joins TRBV5-1 to TRBJ2-3; perhaps TRBD2 as D (5 bases). Germline V CDR1 and CDR2: SGHRS, YFSETQ. This CDR3 has 13 residues. Trimming cost V 0 bases and J 3 bases, with 5 bases left between them. CDR3 DNA sequence: TGCGCCAGCAGCTTGGGAGGGACAGATACGCAGTATTTT. Translation gives CASSLGGTDTQYF.

The chain couples TRBV6-5 to TRBJ2-3; 9 bases match TRBD2. CDR3 size: 16 residues. Germline V CDR1 and CDR2: MNHEY, SVGAGI. V dropped 2 bases and J dropped 4; count of bases not matched to a gene: 7. The CDR3 spells CASSYTAGGPSDTQYF. In DNA, the CDR3 is TGTGCCAGCAGTTACACGGCGGGAGGGCCCTCAGATACGCAGTATTTT.

The chain recombines TRBV19 with TRBJ2-7; possible D gene TRBD2, 6 bases. V was pared by 7 bases and J by 3 bases, with 16 bases between. Per the germline V gene, CDR1 is LNHDA and CDR2 is SQIVND (reference sequence). This CDR3 comprises 14 residues. The CDR3: CASKVEAGLYEQYF. The CDR3 DNA reads TGTGCCAGTAAGGTAGAGGCGGGGCTCTACGAGCAGTACTTC.

The chain employs TRBV27 and TRBJ1-1; possibly TRBD1 for D (6 bases). The length of the CDR3 is 15 residues. Trimming took 5 bases from V and 5 from J, leaving 18 bases between them. Germline V gene data show CDR1 as MNHEY and CDR2 as SMNVEV (reference sequence). The CDR3 spells CASSPRGGGYTEAFF. The CDR3 bases are TGTGCCAGCAGTCCCAGGGGAGGTGGATATACTGAAGCTTTCTTT.

This rearrangement joins TRBV13 to TRBJ1-4; D is possibly TRBD1 (6 bases). Between the trimmed V and J ends, which lost 3 bases and 6 bases, there was a span of 11 bases. Germline V gene lookup returns CDR1 PRHDT and CDR2 FYEKMQ (reference sequence). The CDR3 contains 14 residues. The chain's CDR3 is CASSLAGEDEKLFF. The CDR3 DNA reads as TGTGCCAGCAGCTTGGCAGGGGAGGATGAAAAACTGTTTTTT.

The rearrangement uses TRBV5-4 and TRBJ2-3; 7 bases agree with TRBD2. Trimming took 4 bases from V and 1 from J; bases not matched to a gene: 12. The CDR3 is made up of 17 amino acids. CDR1 SGHNT and CDR2 YYREEE come from the germline V gene (reference sequence). This chain's CDR3 is CASSPTLTSDRTDTQYF. The CDR3, as DNA: TGTGCCAGCAGCCCGACACTTACTAGCGATCGCACAGATACGCAGTATTTT.

The chain carries TRBV2 and TRBJ2-5; no reliable D call. CDR3 length: 12 residues. From germline, CDR1 is SNHLY and CDR2 FYNNEI. V was clipped by 8 bases and J by 4 bases, with 11 bases between them. The CDR3 is CASGASRETQYF. CDR3 nucleotide sequence: TGTGCCAGCGGCGCTTCTAGAGAGACCCAGTACTTC.

V gene TRBV5-4 combines with J gene TRBJ1-2, with D possibly being TRBD1 (5 bases). In germline, CDR1 is SGHNT, CDR2 YYREEE (reference sequence). The CDR3 covers 16 residues. V lost 3 bases, J lost 0 bases, and 15 bases lay in between. CDR3: CASSSFGGVTNYGYTF. CDR3 sequence (DNA): TGTGCCAGCAGCTCCTTTGGGGGGGTTACTAACTATGGCTACACCTTC. The full variable domain, rest sourced from reference TRBV5-4 and TRBJ1-2, is ETGVTQSPTHLIKTRGQQVTLRCSSQSGHNTVSWYQQALGQGPQFIFQYYREEENGRGNFPPRFSGLQFPNYSSELNVNALELDDSALYLCASSSFGGVTNYGYTFGSGTRLTVV.

The chain joins TRBV5-1 to TRBJ1-1, with D maybe TRBD1 (5 bases). V lost 1 base and J lost 0, with 7 bases in between. The CDR3 has 14 residues. Germline values: CDR1 SGHRS, CDR2 YFSETQ. The CDR3 here is CASSLMGLNTEAFF. CDR3 nucleotide sequence: TGCGCCAGCAGCTTGATGGGACTGAACACTGAAGCTTTCTTT.

V and J are TRBV2 and TRBJ2-7; tentatively, D is TRBD1 (6 bases). In germline, CDR1 is SNHLY, CDR2 FYNNEI. V was pared by 7 bases and J by 5 bases, with 21 bases between. The CDR3 consists of 15 residues. CDR3 DNA sequence: TGTGCCAGCATAGTCAGGGGAACAGTGTCCAACGAGCAGTACTTC. Translated, it gives CASIVRGTVSNEQYF.

The V and J genes are TRBV19 and TRBJ1-4; D remains ambiguous. Per the germline V gene, CDR1 is LNHDA and CDR2 is SQIVND (reference sequence). Between the trimmed V and J ends, which lost 4 bases and 1 base, there was a span of 7 bases. There are 14 residues in the CDR3. The CDR3 protein is CASSKTETNEKLFF. The CDR3, as DNA: TGTGCCAGTAGTAAGACGGAAACTAATGAAAAACTGTTTTTT.

The rearrangement uses TRBV24-1 and TRBJ2-1, with TRBD1 as a possible D gene (5 bases). The V end was cut by 4 bases, the J end by 8 bases, with 11 bases between. This CDR3 comprises 13 residues. CDR1 and CDR2 (germline): KGHDR, SFDVKD. CDR3 DNA sequence: TGTGCCACCAGTGAGGCAGGGTGGGATGAGCAGTTCTTC. Residues: CATSEAGWDEQFF.

The chain joins TRBV6-4 to TRBJ2-3; 10 bases align to TRBD2. This CDR3 is 15 amino acids long. Germline V gene lookup returns CDR1 MRHNA and CDR2 SNTAGT. Trimming cost V 0 bases and J 5 bases; bases outside gene matches: 2. The DNA for the CDR3 is TGTGCCAGCAGTGACTCTTCTAGCGGGGGAGATACGCAGTATTTT. Protein: CASSDSSSGGDTQYF.

The chain recombines TRBV2 with TRBJ2-1; D is undetermined. CDR1 is SNHLY and CDR2 is FYNNEI in the germline V gene. V was shortened by 3 bases and J by 8 bases, with 8 bases between the two germline ends. This CDR3 region has 12 residues. The CDR3 region has the DNA TGTGCCAGCAGTGAGGGCCCGGATGAGCAGTTCTTC. Its protein is CASSEGPDEQFF.

The chain employs TRBV24-1 and TRBJ2-1, with TRBD1 identical over 10 bases. Losses at the gene ends were 4 bases for V and 7 bases for J; bases not matched to a gene: 6. This CDR3 has 15 residues. CDR1 is KGHDR, CDR2 SFDVKD, per germline. CDR3 loop: CATSDPGQGENEQFF. DNA for the CDR3: TGTGCCACCAGTGACCCTGGACAGGGGGAGAATGAGCAGTTCTTC.

The CDR3 loop is CASRDMNTEAFF. CDR3 in DNA: TGTGCCAGCAGAGACATGAACACTGAAGCTTTCTTT. The rearrangement links TRBV19 to TRBJ1-1; no clear D. The CDR3 spans 12 residues. Between the trimmed V and J ends, which lost 9 bases and 0 bases, there was a span of 8 bases. The germline gives CDR1 LNHDA, CDR2 SQIVND (reference sequence).